One and the same sample provided the 24 T cell receptor beta chains below, sequenced in a study of T cells expressing NK-cell markers (dated by TCRdb to the early 2020s). Library preparation was by 5' RACE. Instrument used: Illumina HiSeq 2000. After the reads were reprocessed by TCRdb, one entry was made per CDR3 protein sequence, with no DNA. This sample's listing comprises over 250,000 distinct CDR3 sequences. Of the sample, about 4% is held by the ten largest clones. The source material was blood T cells: a sorted CD56 or NKG2C T cell subset, CD4+ or CD8+ T cells, or bulk PBMC T cells (not recorded which). These receptors were collected from a woman between 18 and 70 years old in good health.

The chain recombines TRBV6-4 with TRBJ2-1; TCRdb designates TRBD2, a call that cannot be tested without DNA. This CDR3 contains 15 residues. Per germline, CDR1 MRHNA and CDR2 SNTAGT. CDR3 sequence reads: CASSELAGSYNEQFF.

The rearrangement links TRBV10-2 to TRBJ1-1. The CDR3 is made up of 13 amino acids. Per the germline V gene, CDR1 is WSHSY and CDR2 is SAAADI. CDR3 region: CASKAGTNTEAFF.

The chain employs TRBV7-3 and TRBJ2-1; the TCRdb D gene call, TRBD1, has no DNA to confirm it. The CDR3 spans 12 residues. Germline CDR1 reads SGHTA; CDR2 reads FQGTGA. CDR3: CASRGQDREQFF.

CDR3 protein: CSARGLPSYEQYF. This chain links TRBV20-1 with TRBJ2-7. CDR1 DFQATT and CDR2 SNEGSKA come from the germline V gene (reference sequence). CDR3 length: 13 residues.

The chain is built from TRBV11-2 and TRBJ2-3. In germline, CDR1 is SGHAT, CDR2 FQNNGV. The CDR3 totals 15 residues. CDR3 in amino acids: CASSSSVRRADTQYF.

The genes are TRBV6-2 or TRBV6-3 and TRBJ2-4. The CDR3 runs to 14 residues. CDR1 is MNHEY, CDR2 SVGEGT, per germline. CDR3 sequence: CASNPRLAKNIQYF.

The chain uses TRBV20-1 and TRBJ2-1. Germline V gene data show CDR1 as DFQATT and CDR2 as SNEGSKA (reference sequence). The CDR3 spans 13 residues. This CDR3 is CSARERLTHEQFF.

The V gene is TRBV6-5, the J gene TRBJ1-1; without DNA, the TCRdb call of TRBD1 cannot be checked. The germline V gene has CDR1 MNHEY and CDR2 SVGAGI. The length of the CDR3 is 16 residues. The CDR3 sequence: CASSRQGRGRNTEAFF.

The chain links TRBV5-1 to TRBJ1-1; the TRBD1 assignment by TCRdb is unverifiable without DNA. The CDR3 has 15 amino acids. The germline gives CDR1 SGHRS, CDR2 YFSETQ. The CDR3 reads CASSLATGGSTEAFF.

The chain is built from TRBV20-1 and TRBJ2-2; the TCRdb D gene call, TRBD2, has no DNA to confirm it. Germline V gives CDR1 DFQATT, CDR2 SNEGSKA (reference sequence). The CDR3 is 14 residues long. CDR3 residues: CSAKGLVSAGELFF.

The chain has TRBV7-3 and TRBJ2-1; absent DNA, TCRdb's TRBD1 call cannot be checked. CDR1 SGHTA and CDR2 FQGTGA come from the germline V gene. The CDR3 totals 16 residues. The CDR3 reads CASSSETRGGGNEQFF.

This chain joins TRBV29-1 and TRBJ2-5; the D call of TRBD2 rests on TCRdb alone, since no DNA is present to check it. The CDR3 consists of 12 residues. Germline V gene lookup returns CDR1 SQVTM and CDR2 ANQGSEA. CDR3 region: CSALADLGTQYF. Looking up the rest from reference TRBV29-1 and TRBJ2-5 gives the full variable domain: SAVISQKPSRDICQRGTSLTIQCQVDSQVTMMFWYRQQPGQSLTLIATANQGSEATYESGFVIDKFPISRPNLTFSTLTVSNMSPEDSSIYLCSALADLGTQYFGPGTRLLVL.

This rearrangement joins TRBV10-3 to TRBJ1-1; the D call from TCRdb, TRBD1, cannot be confirmed without DNA. The V gene's germline CDR1 is ENHRY and CDR2 SYGVKD. The length of the CDR3 is 16 residues. The CDR3: CAISETGTGPPFKAFF.

V and J are TRBV11-2 and TRBJ2-1; TCRdb calls TRBD2, which cannot be checked without DNA. The CDR3 has 15 residues. Germline V gene data show CDR1 as SGHAT and CDR2 as FQNNGV. CDR3 loop: CASSSAGGFNNEQFF.

The CDR3 sequence: CASSPLKANTGELFF. The chain combines TRBV28 with TRBJ2-2; TCRdb picks TRBD1, but there is no DNA to check that call. The CDR3 is 15 amino acids. Germline V gene data show CDR1 as MDHEN and CDR2 as SYDVKM.

This chain uses TRBV5-1 with TRBJ1-6; TCRdb's D gene call, TRBD1, goes unchecked for lack of DNA. The CDR3 has 15 amino acids. Germline V gene data show CDR1 as SGHRS and CDR2 as YFSETQ. CDR3 sequence reads: CASSLAGQGDSPLHF. The whole variable domain, remainder taken from reference TRBV5-1 and TRBJ1-6, is KAGVTQTPRYLIKTRGQQVTLSCSPISGHRSVSWYQQTPGQGLQFLFEYFSETQRNKGNFPGRFSGRQFSNSRSEMNVSTLELGDSALYLCASSLAGQGDSPLHFGNGTRLTVT.

The chain employs TRBV10-3 and TRBJ2-2; TCRdb selects TRBD2, and the lack of DNA leaves this call unchecked. The CDR3 contains 14 residues. Germline CDR1 and CDR2: ENHRY and SYGVKD. The CDR3 reads CAISGTARTGELFF.

This chain uses TRBV20-1 with TRBJ2-1; TCRdb's D gene call, TRBD2, goes unchecked for lack of DNA. The germline gives CDR1 DFQATT, CDR2 SNEGSKA (reference sequence). This CDR3 region has 18 residues. CDR3 protein: CSAHPLADRALPRNEQFF.

The J gene is TRBJ2-5, the V gene TRBV7-2. Germline-derived CDR1 and CDR2 are SGHTA and FQGNSA. CDR3 length: 14 residues. CDR3: CASSRSSRFETQYF. The variable domain in full, with the rest retrieved from reference TRBV7-2 and TRBJ2-5, is GAGVSQSPSNKVTEKGKDVELRCDPISGHTALYWYRQSLGQGLEFLIYFQGNSAPDKSGLPSDRFSAERTGGSVSTLTIQRTQQEDSAVYLCASSRSSRFETQYFGPGTRLLVL.

V is TRBV7-2 and J is TRBJ1-5; TCRdb lists TRBD1, though no DNA is available to test this call. This CDR3 is 15 amino acids long. The germline CDR1 and CDR2 sequences are SGHTA and FQGNSA. Here the CDR3 reads CASSLAGRGYQPQHF.

This chain connects TRBV6-2 or TRBV6-3 to TRBJ2-3; TCRdb outputs TRBD1, but without DNA this stays unchecked. Germline assignment: CDR1 MNHEY and CDR2 SVGEGT. The CDR3 is 13 amino acids. CDR3 residues: CASSYRGGIAQYF.

The rearrangement joins TRBV24-1 to TRBJ2-1; TCRdb names TRBD1, which stays unverified in the absence of DNA. CDR1 is KGHDR and CDR2 is SFDVKD in the germline V gene. The CDR3 loop spans 16 amino acids. CDR3: CATSDPAGTVVDEQFF.

The chain recombines TRBV29-1 with TRBJ2-1; no DNA is available, so the TRBD1 call from TCRdb remains unchecked. Germline CDR1 SQVTM, CDR2 ANQGSEA. The CDR3 consists of 13 residues. The CDR3 here is CSGTGQFNNEQFF.

CDR3 sequence: CASSRLAGGSETQYF. V usage is TRBV7-2 and J usage is TRBJ2-5; TCRdb outputs TRBD2, but without DNA this stays unchecked. The CDR3 is made up of 15 amino acids. Germline V gene data show CDR1 as SGHTA and CDR2 as FQGNSA.